This entry concerns a single T cell receptor (beta chain). Its antigen is as yet unknown. The data are from a study of cytomegalovirus exposure and HLA in healthy donors. The germline gives CDR1 MNHEY, CDR2 SMNVEV (reference sequence). V lost 6 bases, J lost 3 bases, and 12 bases stayed unmatched. The CDR3 runs to 16 residues. Study outcomes and limitations: The study assumed roughly uniform donor sequencing depth for presence/absence analyses. There were fewer than 200 TCR beta chains listed as cytomegalovirus-associated.

The PCR made use of 60 Vbeta and 13 Jbeta primers. Data came from immunoSEQ multiplex PCR; TCRdb stores just in-frame clones and leaves some out. The sample lists 130,000 or so clones, almost 85% occurring once. This chain joins TRBV27 and TRBJ2-7; 9 bases agree with TRBD2. Input material: PBMCs. This TCR was sampled from a woman between 40 and 55 years old in good health and CMV-seronegative. The CDR3 nucleotides read TGTGCCAGCAGCCTTAGCGGGGGCGCCGGGGACTACGAGCAGTACTTC. It specifies CASSLSGGAGDYEQYF.